Described below is a single T cell receptor beta chain sequence and its context. The antigen is not known. Generated by immunoSEQ multiplex PCR, the TCRdb table keeps only in-frame clones and is missing some. The sample includes 150,000 or so clones, about four fifths seen only once; the top ten take 4.6%. This sample was included in a study of cytotoxic CD8 clonotypes in ibrutinib-treated CLL. Across the whole study: The patients comprised approximately eleven relapsed/refractory and about 15 treatment-naive cases, 17 to 18 IGHV unmutated.

CDR1 is SGDLS and CDR2 is YYNGEE in the germline V gene. The V end was cut by 0 bases, the J end by 6 bases, with 13 bases between. The CDR3 is made up of 15 amino acids. Study-wide results and limits: An increase in clonality occurred at ibrutinib response, followed by a return toward baseline at progression.

This clonotype was sampled from a human donor with chronic lymphocytic leukemia. V gene TRBV9 combines with J gene TRBJ2-1; the D call may be TRBD1 or TRBD2 (5 bases each). Specimen: PBMCs, collected after 24 months of ibrutinib treatment. The CDR3 nucleotides are TGTGCCAGCAGCGTAGCAGGGAGCGTTGTCAATGAGCAGTTCTTC. Protein: CASSVAGSVVNEQFF. Using reference TRBV9 and TRBJ2-1 for the parts outside the CDR3, the full variable domain is DSGVTQTPKHLITATGQRVTLRCSPRSGDLSVYWYQQSLDQGLQFLIQYYNGEERAKGNILERFSAQQFPDLHSELNLSSLELGDSALYFCASSVAGSVVNEQFFGPGTRLTVL.